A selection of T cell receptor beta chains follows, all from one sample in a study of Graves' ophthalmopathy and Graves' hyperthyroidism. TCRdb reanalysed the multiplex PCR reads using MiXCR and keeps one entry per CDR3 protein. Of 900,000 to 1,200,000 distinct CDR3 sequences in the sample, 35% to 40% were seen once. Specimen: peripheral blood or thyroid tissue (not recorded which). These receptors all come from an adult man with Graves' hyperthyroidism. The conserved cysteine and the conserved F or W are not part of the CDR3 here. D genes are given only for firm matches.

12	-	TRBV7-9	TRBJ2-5	ASSYFQGRETQY
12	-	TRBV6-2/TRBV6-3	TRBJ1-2	ASRSRRGRYGYT
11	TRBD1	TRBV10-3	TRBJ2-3	AISGTGGDTQY
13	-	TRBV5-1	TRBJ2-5	ASSLVGGLEETQY
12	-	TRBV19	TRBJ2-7	ASSPGPVAYEQY
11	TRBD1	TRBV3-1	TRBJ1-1	ASSQKVTGRAF
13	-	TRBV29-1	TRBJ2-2	SVELGHSNTGELF
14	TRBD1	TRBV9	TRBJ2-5	ASSVETGKEEKTQY
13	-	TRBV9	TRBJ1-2	ASSVGRGTNYGYT
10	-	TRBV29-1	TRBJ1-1	SLEQGRTEAF
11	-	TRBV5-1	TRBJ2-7	ASSDAGATELY
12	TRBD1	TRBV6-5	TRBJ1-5	ASSGQGKNQPQH
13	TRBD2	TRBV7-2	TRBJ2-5	ASSFGGRVGETQY
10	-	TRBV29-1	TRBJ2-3	SVEQGTDTQY
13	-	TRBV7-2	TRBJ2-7	ASIPAWVSPHEQY
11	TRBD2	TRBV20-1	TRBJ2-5	SASGRAYETQY
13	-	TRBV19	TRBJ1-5	ASSKADYSNQPQH
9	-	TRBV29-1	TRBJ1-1	SVVREGIAF
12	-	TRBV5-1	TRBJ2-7	ASTREGQIYEQY
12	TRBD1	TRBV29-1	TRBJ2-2	SVRTGGDAGELF
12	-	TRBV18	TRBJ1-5	ASSPEIGNQPQH
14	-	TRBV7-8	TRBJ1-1	ASSSRLRGLSNEAF
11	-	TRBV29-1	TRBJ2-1	SVEDPFSYEQF
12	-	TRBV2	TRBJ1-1	ASSPLLLNTEAF
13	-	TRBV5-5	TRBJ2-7	ASSLVAGWYYEQY
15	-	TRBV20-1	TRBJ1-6	SASLLDLGPSYVILH
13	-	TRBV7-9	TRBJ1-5	ASSLDGGANQPQH
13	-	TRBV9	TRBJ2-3	ASSAGGETADTQY
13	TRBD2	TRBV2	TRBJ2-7	ASSAMGLASSEQY
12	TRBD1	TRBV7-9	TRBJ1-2	ASRAGTGIYGYT
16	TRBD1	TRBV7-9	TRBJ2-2	ASTPDRAERGYTGELF
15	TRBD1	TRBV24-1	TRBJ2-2	ATSDLRGRKGTGELF
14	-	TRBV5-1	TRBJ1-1	ASSLGHLGGSTEAF
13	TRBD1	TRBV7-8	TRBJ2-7	ASSQGQGRPNEQY
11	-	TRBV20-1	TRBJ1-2	SALGTANYGYT
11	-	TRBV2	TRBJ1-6	ASSEGRNSPLH
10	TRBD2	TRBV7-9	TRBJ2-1	ASSQRGNEQF
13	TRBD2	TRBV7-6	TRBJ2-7	ASSLVRGNGYEQY
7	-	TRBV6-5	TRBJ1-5	AMGQPQH
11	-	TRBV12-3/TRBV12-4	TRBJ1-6	ASSFGRDSPLH
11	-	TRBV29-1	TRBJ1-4	SVDRGRYEKLF
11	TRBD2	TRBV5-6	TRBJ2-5	ASSGTNEETQY
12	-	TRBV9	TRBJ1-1	ASSTEGRVTEAF
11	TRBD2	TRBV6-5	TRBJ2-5	ASRPSGVETQY
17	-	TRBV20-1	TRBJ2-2	SAREMFSHISANTGELF
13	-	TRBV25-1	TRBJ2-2	ARRGGGANTGELF